This paragraph covers one T cell receptor (beta chain) sequence. Its antigen is still unknown. The sample comes from a study of cytomegalovirus exposure and HLA in healthy donors. In the study overall: Both the approximately 120 validation repertoires and the approximately 640 first-cohort repertoires used the same platform, as reported by a later analysis. General study points: Among TCR beta chains, those listed as cytomegalovirus-associated numbered around 180. Specificity for CMV antigens was confirmed in vitro for a few of the CMV-associated chains. That first-cohort TCR clusters tended to co-occur in the 95 to 150 validation repertoires was found in a later analysis.

The CDR3 extends over 14 amino acids. V gave up 7 bases and J gave up 5 bases, with 16 bases separating them. Per the germline V gene, CDR1 is WNHNN and CDR2 is SYGVQD (reference sequence). Clones were read by immunoSEQ multiplex PCR, and TCRdb kept only the in-frame ones, dropping some. Among roughly 330,000 clones listed, around 87% were seen once. J is TRBJ2-3 and V is TRBV10-1; D unclear. The TCR comes from a woman aged 30 to 39 in good health and CMV-seropositive. The sample consisted of PBMCs. Written as DNA, the CDR3 is TGCGCCAGCAATAGGGATGGCTGTGGAGATACGCAGTATTTT. Protein sequence: CASNRDGCGDTQYF.